Listed below are T cell receptor beta chains from one sample, sequenced in a study of early T cells in non-severe SARS-CoV-2 infection. TCRdb independently ran MiXCR on the 5' RACE reads; one entry per CDR3 protein. Here the sample spans about 64,000 distinct CDR3 sequences, roughly 18% being singletons. The sequences come from whole blood, collected at baseline. Every receptor here comes from an adult who was a healthcare worker with PCR-confirmed SARS-CoV-2 infection or an uninfected control (not recorded which). The CDR3 runs from the conserved cysteine through the conserved F or W. The order of the fields is D gene, clone size, V gene, J gene, CDR3 DNA, CDR3 protein. The D gene is left open where the match is weak. Size is omitted from some rows. Given values are once, few, many or a class for expanded clones.

d_call: .
clone_size: .
v_call: TRBV27
j_call: TRBJ2-1
cdr3_nt: TGTGCCAGCAGTTTACACCGGGATTCCTACAATGAGCAGTTCTTC
cdr3_aa: CASSLHRDSYNEQFF

d_call: .
clone_size: many
v_call: TRBV7-8
j_call: TRBJ1-5
cdr3_nt: TGTGCCAGCAGCCTGTACAGGGATCAGCCCCAGCATTTT
cdr3_aa: CASSLYRDQPQHF

d_call: .
clone_size: .
v_call: TRBV7-2
j_call: TRBJ2-2
cdr3_nt: TGTGCCAGCAGCCAGATCTGGACCGGAGCCGGGGAGCTGTTTTTT
cdr3_aa: CASSQIWTGAGELFF

d_call: .
clone_size: few
v_call: TRBV7-2
j_call: TRBJ1-1
cdr3_nt: TGTGCCAGCAGCTTCCTGAAGCTGACTGAAGCTTTCTTT
cdr3_aa: CASSFLKLTEAFF

d_call: .
clone_size: few
v_call: TRBV20-1
j_call: TRBJ1-5
cdr3_nt: TGCAGTGCTAGAGGGCCGACCACCGGCAATCAGCCCCAGCATTTT
cdr3_aa: CSARGPTTGNQPQHF

d_call: .
clone_size: few
v_call: TRBV5-3
j_call: TRBJ2-3
cdr3_nt: TGTGCCAGAAGCTTGGATACTGGACACCACACAGATACGCAGTATTTT
cdr3_aa: CARSLDTGHHTDTQYF

d_call: TRBD1
clone_size: few
v_call: TRBV6-1
j_call: TRBJ1-6
cdr3_nt: TGTGCCAGCAGTGGATTAGACAGGGTTTCACCCCTCCACTTT
cdr3_aa: CASSGLDRVSPLHF

d_call: TRBD1
clone_size: few
v_call: TRBV7-9
j_call: TRBJ1-2
cdr3_nt: TGTGCCAGCAGCCCAAGACAGGGAGCTAACTATGGCTACACCTTC
cdr3_aa: CASSPRQGANYGYTF

d_call: TRBD1
clone_size: few
v_call: TRBV5-1
j_call: TRBJ2-7
cdr3_nt: TGCGCCAGCAGCAGAACGACAGGGACCGAGCAGTACTTC
cdr3_aa: CASSRTTGTEQYF

d_call: .
clone_size: few
v_call: TRBV4-3
j_call: TRBJ1-6
cdr3_nt: TGCGCCAGCAGCCAAGTGGTGTGGGGCAGATCACCCCTCCACTTT
cdr3_aa: CASSQVVWGRSPLHF

d_call: .
clone_size: .
v_call: TRBV19
j_call: TRBJ2-2
cdr3_nt: TGTGCCAGTAGATTAGAGGGAACCGGGGAGCTGTTTTTT
cdr3_aa: CASRLEGTGELFF

d_call: .
clone_size: .
v_call: TRBV20-1
j_call: TRBJ1-1
cdr3_nt: TGCAGTGCTCAAACCCAAGGGACTGAAGCTTTCTTT
cdr3_aa: CSAQTQGTEAFF

d_call: .
clone_size: few
v_call: TRBV19
j_call: TRBJ2-2
cdr3_nt: TGTGCCAGTAGTCCACGGAGGCTACCGACGAACACCGGGGAGCTGTTTTTT
cdr3_aa: CASSPRRLPTNTGELFF

d_call: .
clone_size: few
v_call: TRBV20-1
j_call: TRBJ2-1
cdr3_nt: TGCAGTTGGAGCAGTAGCTCCTACAATGAGCAGTTCTTC
cdr3_aa: CSWSSSSYNEQFF

d_call: .
clone_size: .
v_call: TRBV20-1
j_call: TRBJ2-3
cdr3_nt: TGCAGTGCTAGAAGGCGGAGGAGCACAGATACGCAGTATTTT
cdr3_aa: CSARRRRSTDTQYF

d_call: .
clone_size: few
v_call: TRBV6-5
j_call: TRBJ1-1
cdr3_nt: TGTGCCAGCAGTTACCGGACCGGGGCGTATGAAGCTTTCTTT
cdr3_aa: CASSYRTGAYEAFF

d_call: .
clone_size: .
v_call: TRBV6-6
j_call: TRBJ1-2
cdr3_nt: TGTGCCAGCAGCACCGGGACGAAGTATGGCTACACCTTC
cdr3_aa: CASSTGTKYGYTF